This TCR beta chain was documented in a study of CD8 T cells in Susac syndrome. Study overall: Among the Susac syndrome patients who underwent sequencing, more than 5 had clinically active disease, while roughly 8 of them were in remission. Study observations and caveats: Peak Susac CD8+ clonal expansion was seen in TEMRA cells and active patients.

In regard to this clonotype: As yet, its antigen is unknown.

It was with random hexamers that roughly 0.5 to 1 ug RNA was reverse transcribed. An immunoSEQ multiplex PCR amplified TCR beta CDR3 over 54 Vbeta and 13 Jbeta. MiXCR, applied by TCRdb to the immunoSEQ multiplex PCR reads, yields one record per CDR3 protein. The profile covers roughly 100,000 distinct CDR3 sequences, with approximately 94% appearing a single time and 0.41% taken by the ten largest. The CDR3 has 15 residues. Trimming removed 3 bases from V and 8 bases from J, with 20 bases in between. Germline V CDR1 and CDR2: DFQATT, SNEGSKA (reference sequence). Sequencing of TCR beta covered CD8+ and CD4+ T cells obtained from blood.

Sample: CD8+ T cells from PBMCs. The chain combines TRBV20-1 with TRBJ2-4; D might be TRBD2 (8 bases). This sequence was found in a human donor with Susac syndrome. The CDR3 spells CSARPREGAGDIQYF. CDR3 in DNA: TGCAGTGCTAGGCCCCGGGAGGGGGCGGGAGACATTCAGTACTTC.